The source of this T cell receptor beta chain is a study of blood T cell repertoires in COVID-19. Background on the study: PBMCs, B-cell-depleted T cells, or T cells were the source of the cDNA or gDNA that made up the material.

The table came from immunoSEQ multiplex PCR; TCRdb's copy has only in-frame clones and leaves some out. The top ten clones hold more than 4% of a sample with over 90,000 clones, roughly 79% of them seen once. The clonotype comes from an older man with COVID-19, enrolled during active disease. The sample taken for sequencing was peripheral blood.

CDR3 nucleotides: TGTGCCAGCAGCCTGGGACAGGGGAAGACCCAGTACTTC. Protein: CASSLGQGKTQYF. The J gene is TRBJ2-5, the V gene TRBV6-4; 10 bases map to TRBD1. J lost 6 bases, V lost 6 bases, and 4 bases had no gene match. Looked up from germline, CDR1 is MRHNA and CDR2 is SNTAGT. The CDR3 spans 13 residues.